The T cell receptor (beta chain) described here comes from a study of CD8 T cells in Susac syndrome. The RNA, roughly 0.45 to 1 ug, was put through reverse transcription using random hexamers. Via MiXCR, TCRdb re-called the immunoSEQ multiplex PCR reads, giving one row per CDR3 protein. Found here are tens of thousands of distinct CDR3 sequences, roughly 94% of them singletons; the top ten hold about 0.3%. The V end lost 3 bases, the J end lost 3 bases, and 8 bases lay between the germline ends. Germline-derived CDR1 and CDR2 are MNHEY and SVGAGI. The CDR3 is 13 residues long. V usage is TRBV6-5 and J usage is TRBJ1-2, with no clear D. Input material: CD4+ T cells from PBMCs. This TCR derives from a human donor with Susac syndrome. CDR3 sequence (DNA): TGTGCCAGCAGTTATCAGAAATACTATGGCTACACCTTC. This encodes CASSYQKYYGYTF.